This T cell receptor (beta chain) appears in the sequencing data of a study of T cells in narcolepsy. Points from the study as a whole: Same-patient CSF and blood CD4+ T cell clonotypes included HCRT-specific and TRIB2-specific autoreactive ones. No autoreactive T cell clone sequences appeared in some memory CD4+ repertoires.

Per germline, CDR1 MNHEY and CDR2 SVGAGI. The trim removed 0 bases at V and 8 bases at J, leaving 1 base unmatched. The CDR3 totals 15 residues. As concerns this clone: Its antigen is currently unknown.

This table comes from immunoSEQ multiplex PCR, and its TCRdb copy is limited to in-frame clones, with some not included. The sample contains about 17,000 clones, about nine tenths of which appear only once. The receptor was derived from a human donor in good health. Sequenced material: memory (CD45RA-) CD4+ T cells from blood. The rearrangement uses TRBV6-5 and TRBJ1-6, with 10 bases lining up with TRBD1. This CDR3 is CASSYSGTGDSPLHF. For the CDR3, the DNA is TGTGCCAGCAGTTACTCCGGGACAGGGGATTCACCCCTCCACTTT.